This TCR beta chain was recovered during a study of human T cells and chemical hapten exposure (dated by TCRdb to the early 2020s). For the wider study: For sensitization, 2% DPC in acetone was applied to a roughly 2 cm by roughly 2 cm area of upper inner arm skin. Patients additionally received weekly therapeutic DPC doses to the scalp throughout the roughly 25-week study period. Patch testing was performed on the upper back with Finn chambers containing 0.01% DPC, and the patch tests were scored after 6 days according to International Contact Dermatitis Research Group standards. The mostly female patient cohort included alopecia areata with under or over 50% scalp involvement, alopecia totalis and alopecia universalis. The libraries were sequenced as a pool, and the TCR yield per sample differed mostly because of small variations in library volumes within the pool. Peripheral blood TCR repertoire changes were tracked in vivo in alopecia patients during primary and secondary sensitization to the hapten diphenylcyclopropenone (DPC). Patient blood was sampled pre-sensitization (week 0) and at 2, 6 and about 24 weeks after DPC sensitization. Around 30 alopecia patients provided blood for TCR sequencing at one to four time points (pre-sensitization, 2, 6 and 24 weeks).

Overall study outcomes, separate from this receptor: After repeated subsampling, the strength of the expansion versus patch-test correlation and the threshold at which it became significant changed. The number of TCRs above 1 in 1000 frequency did not change with DPC sensitization; there was no evidence of global repertoire structure alterations. Because all patients had alopecia, a presumed autoimmune disease, the immune response of the patients might differ from that of healthy individuals. Patch test score correlated positively with the number of PT1 expanded TCRs, reaching significance at thresholds 8, 16 and 32 but not at 4. Expanded TCRs formed significantly more large CDR3 similarity clusters than pre-sensitization or healthy control sets, consistent with antigen-driven responses.

Receptor libraries were prepared by RACE. The reads were generated on a NextSeq 500. During library preparation, unique molecular identifiers were attached to individual cDNA molecules so that TCRs could be counted in a quantitative, reproducible way. Each blood RNA sample was used to sequence both TCR alpha and TCR beta chains. The paper's data handling went like this. The median number of TCRs per sample was over 85,000, ranging from roughly 23,224 to 690,600. V, J and CDR3 annotation of the TCR reads was carried out using the Decombinator software suite. For PS versus PT1 abundance plots, all samples were subsampled to the same number of TCRs (28,000). Expanded TCRs were defined as absent before sensitization and observed at least eight times at the 2-week time point. Clones were called with MiXCR by TCRdb after fastp trimmed the public reads at Q25, and only in-frame beta chains were retained. A single entry per CDR3 protein holds the most common genes and DNA from its merged rows. For this entry, the V and J calls and clone size follow TCRdb and not the study's own pipeline. The sample has around 200,000 distinct CDR3 sequences on record, around 30% of them singletons. Of the sample, approximately 3% is held by the ten largest clones.

As regards this clonotype: The target of this receptor is not known. Base qualities are missing; no much larger clone stands one base away.

In light of the paper, this sample's time point label describes: pre-sensitization, week 0. Sample treatment or condition, as interpreted from the label and publication: therapeutic diphenylcyclopropenone sensitization with weekly scalp DPC. At every patch-test visit, the blood draw took place before the patch test was put on. Eligible patients were aged 18 to 70, diagnosed with alopecia, deemed suitable for DPC therapy, and excluded if pregnant. Total RNA was extracted from unfractionated whole blood collected in Tempus Blood RNA tubes. The receptor comes from a woman in her 30s with alopecia areata. Some clones in this sample may be carry-over from other donors' samples. The sequences come from whole blood, collected in connection with sensitization to the hapten diphenylcyclopropenone (DPC).

Here the CDR3 is given as CASQVGAANQPQHF. In nucleotides, the sequence is TGTGCCTCTCAAGTGGGGGCGGCTAATCAGCCCCAGCATTTT. Recombination joined TRBV28 with TRBJ1-5; the D gene is possibly TRBD1, with 6 bases matching. The CDR3 sequence holds 14 residues, the cysteine and phenylalanine included. This entry keeps only the CDR3 DNA: 42 bases, framed from base 1. Between the V and J ends, shortened by 11 bases and 4 bases respectively, the junction contains 18 bases. From the germline V gene, CDR1 is MDHEN and CDR2 is SYDVKM. The reference TRBV28 and TRBJ1-5 proteins fill in what lies around the CDR3, so the full variable domain reads DVKVTQSSRYLVKRTGEKVFLECVQDMDHENMFWYRQDPGLGLRLIYFSYDVKMKEKGDIPEGYSVSREKKERFSLILESASTNQTSMYLCASQVGAANQPQHFGDGTRLSIL.